The 4 T cell receptor beta chains listed next were all sequenced from one sample in a study of T-cell memory formation after mild COVID-19. TCRdb re-analysed the 5' RACE reads in MiXCR, keeping a single row per CDR3 protein. The sample carries around 260,000 distinct CDR3 sequences, around 16% recorded once. Sequenced material: PBMCs or a T cell subset sorted from them (not recorded which). The receptors here all came from a man younger than 35 who had mild COVID-19 (a few samples of this study predate the infection). Cell type and time point are not known.

This clonotype has only a few counts. V gene TRBV4-2 combines with J gene TRBJ2-7; D gene uncertain. Trimming removed 0 bases from V and 5 bases from J, with 11 bases in between. The germline CDR1 and CDR2 sequences are LGHNA and YNFKEQ. The CDR3 contains 14 residues. This CDR3 is CASSQEVGRNEQYV. In DNA, the CDR3 is TGTGCCAGCAGCCAAGAGGTAGGGCGCAACGAGCAGTACGTC.

This chain uses TRBV5-4 with TRBJ2-6; 11 bases fit TRBD1. Germline values: CDR1 SGHNT, CDR2 YYREEE (reference sequence). CDR3 length equals 17 residues. J gave up 3 bases and V 5 bases, and 7 bases lay outside the gene matches. CDR3 nucleotides: TGTGCCAGCAGTGCCGGGACAGGGGGTGGTGGGGCCAACGTCCTGACTTTC. As protein: CASSAGTGGGGANVLTF.

V usage is TRBV5-1 and J usage is TRBJ1-1; TRBD1 matches at 8 bases. CDR1 SGHRS and CDR2 YFSETQ come from the germline V gene. Trimming took 2 bases from V and 10 from J; bases not matched to a gene: 10. CDR3 length: 14 residues. CDR3 residues: CASSFMTGAAAAFF. The CDR3, as DNA: TGCGCCAGCAGCTTTATGACAGGGGCTGCAGCAGCTTTCTTT.

The chain couples TRBV18 to TRBJ1-2; D not certain. Germline CDR1 and CDR2: KGHSH and LQKENI. CDR3 size: 15 residues. The ends were cut back, 0 bases at V and 1 base at J, with 9 bases in the middle. This CDR3 is CASSPPGAFNYGYTF. In DNA, the CDR3 is TGTGCCAGCTCACCACCGGGAGCCTTTAACTATGGCTACACCTTC.